These 8 T cell receptor beta chains originate from one sample sequenced in a study of CD8 T cells in ankylosing spondylitis. One entry per CDR3 protein, called by TCRdb with MiXCR from the 5' RACE reads. Altogether around 210,000 distinct CDR3 sequences are present, approximately 7.6% being singletons, with the ten largest covering around 5.1%. Sequences were obtained from blood, either unsorted or a sorted T cell fraction (not recorded which). The receptors were gathered from a female donor with ankylosing spondylitis or in good health (not recorded which).

This clonotype has a count of ten or more. CDR3 bases: TGTGCCATCAGTGTGGGGCGGGGACTAGCGGCGAATGAGCAGTTCTTC. It codes for CAISVGRGLAANEQFF. The rearrangement uses TRBV10-3 and TRBJ2-1; TRBD2 matches at 11 bases. Germline V gene lookup returns CDR1 ENHRY and CDR2 SYGVKD. Germline trimming cut 4 bases from V and 7 bases from J; bases unmatched to any gene: 9. CDR3 length: 16 residues.

The table lists this clonotype with many counts. The rearrangement links TRBV11-2 to TRBJ2-1, with no clear D. The germline gives CDR1 SGHAT, CDR2 FQNNGV. The CDR3 length is 14 residues. V dropped 7 bases and J dropped 6 bases, with 16 bases sitting between them. The CDR3 DNA is TGTGCCAGCAACCAAGCGTTATCCATCAATGAGCAGTTCTTC. Translated: CASNQALSINEQFF. The full variable domain, completed using reference TRBV11-2 and TRBJ2-1, is EAGVAQSPRYKIIEKRQSVAFWCNPISGHATLYWYQQILGQGPKLLIQFQNNGVVDDSQLPKDRFSAERLKGVDSTLKIQPAKLEDSAVYLCASNQALSINEQFFGPGTRLTVL.

This clonotype was seen a handful of times. This chain links TRBV25-1 with TRBJ2-3; 7 bases are a match to TRBD2. Germline lookup yields CDR1 MGHDK and CDR2 SYGVNS. V shed 6 bases, J shed 0 bases, and the junction held 15 bases outside the gene matches. The CDR3 is 18 amino acids. This chain's CDR3 is CASSERAGERYSTDTQYF. CDR3 sequence (DNA): TGTGCCAGCAGCGAACGGGCGGGAGAGAGGTATAGCACAGATACGCAGTATTTT.

This clonotype has ten or more counts. The V call is TRBV12-3 or TRBV12-4, the J call TRBJ2-1; TRBD2 matches at 11 bases. The ends lost 6 bases at V and 3 bases at J; junction bases unmatched: 7. This CDR3 has 16 residues. The CDR3 DNA is TGTGCCAGCAGAATTAGCGGGAGGGCCATCTACAATGAGCAGTTCTTC. Translated, it gives CASRISGRAIYNEQFF.

The table lists this clonotype with many counts. The rearrangement links TRBV29-1 to TRBJ2-7; the match to TRBD1 covers 7 bases. This CDR3 has 13 residues. Germline trimming cut 7 bases from V and 5 bases from J; bases unmatched to any gene: 11. Germline V gene lookup returns CDR1 SQVTM and CDR2 ANQGSEA. CDR3 in amino acids: CSGRDRAFDEQYF. For the CDR3, the DNA is TGCAGCGGGCGAGACAGGGCGTTCGACGAGCAGTACTTC.

This clonotype has a count of ten or more. The chain carries TRBV15 and TRBJ2-1; no clear D gene. Between the trimmed V and J ends, which lost 3 bases and 9 bases, there was a span of 9 bases. CDR1 and CDR2 from the germline V gene are LNHNV and YYDKDF (reference sequence). This CDR3 region has 12 residues. The CDR3 DNA reads as TGTGCCACCAGCAGCGGATACGGTGAGCAGTTCTTC. This translates into CATSSGYGEQFF.

This clonotype was seen many times. The rearrangement uses TRBV6-1 and TRBJ1-2, with TRBD1 matching 7 bases. The CDR3 has 14 amino acids. J was trimmed by 3 bases and V by 5 bases; bases with no gene match: 6. CDR1 is MNHNS, CDR2 SASEGT, per germline. This CDR3 reads CASSPQTGYYGYTF. The CDR3 bases are TGTGCCAGCAGTCCCCAGACAGGGTACTATGGCTACACCTTC.

There are a few counts of this clonotype. The chain couples TRBV7-2 to TRBJ2-7; tentatively, D is TRBD1 or TRBD2 (7 bases each). This CDR3 region has 14 residues. Trimming removed 5 bases from V and 6 bases from J, with 17 bases in between. Germline V lookup: CDR1 SGHTA, CDR2 FQGNSA. This chain's CDR3 is CASSTQGGGGEQYF. The CDR3 coding sequence is TGTGCCAGCAGCACCCAGGGGGGCGGGGGCGAGCAGTACTTC.